This entry lists 17 T cell receptor beta chains sequenced from one sample in a study of cytomegalovirus exposure and HLA in healthy donors (dated by TCRdb to 2017 to 2019). The method was the immunoSEQ multiplex PCR assay. The multiplex PCR relied on a mix of 60 forward primers for TCR Vbeta segments and 13 reverse primers for TCR Jbeta segments. TCRdb obtained this table from immuneACCESS and retained in-frame rearrangements with V and J assigned. These tables miss some clones; where compared with another copy, unresolved V genes account for less than half of the shortfall, and the remainder is unexplained. Across this sample there are some 100,000 clones, with more than 60% seen only once. The ten largest clones capture about 4.5% of the sample. The material sequenced was PBMCs. These receptors all come from a woman aged 18-29 years in good health and CMV-seropositive.

The CDR3: CASSQEETVVENTGELFF. In DNA form, the CDR3 reads TGCGCCAGCAGCCAAGAAGAGACTGTCGTTGAGAACACCGGGGAGCTGTTTTTT. The rearrangement uses TRBV4-3 and TRBJ2-2; unclear D gene. The V gene's germline CDR1 is LGHNA and CDR2 YSLEER. The germline V and J ends were trimmed by 0 bases and 1 base, with 15 bases remaining between them. This CDR3 has 18 amino acids.

This clone has only one observation. The chain uses TRBV28 and TRBJ2-7; D is perhaps TRBD1 (6 bases). CDR1 and CDR2 (germline): MDHEN, SYDVKM. V was pared by 6 bases and J by 5 bases, with 14 bases between. The CDR3 runs to 13 residues. The CDR3 nucleotides read TGTGCCAGCAGACTCAACAGGGCCGACGAGCAGTACTTC. The encoded protein is CASRLNRADEQYF.

The rearrangement links TRBV4-2 to TRBJ2-1; TRBD2 agrees at 11 bases. The CDR3 is made up of 15 amino acids. V was pared by 5 bases and J by 7 bases, with 7 bases of the junction left unmatched. In germline, CDR1 is LGHNA, CDR2 YNFKEQ. CDR3 amino acids: CASSVGTSGGNEQFF. In DNA, the CDR3 is TGTGCCAGCAGCGTCGGGACTAGCGGTGGGAATGAGCAGTTCTTC.

The chain combines TRBV28 with TRBJ2-3; 12 nucleotides line up with TRBD2. The germline V gene encodes CDR1 MDHEN and CDR2 SYDVKM. The CDR3 loop spans 17 amino acids. Trimming removed 4 bases from V and 2 bases from J; junction bases left unmatched: 7. CDR3 region: CASSSYGLAGLTDTQYF. DNA of the CDR3: TGTGCCAGCAGTTCTTACGGACTAGCGGGGCTCACAGATACGCAGTATTTT.

J is TRBJ1-5 and V is TRBV6-1; 8 nucleotides match TRBD1. CDR1 is MNHNS and CDR2 is SASEGT in the germline V gene. The ends lost 7 bases at V and 4 bases at J; junction bases unmatched: 3. CDR3 length: 13 residues. The CDR3: CASKDRANQPQHF. DNA of the CDR3: TGTGCCAGCAAGGACAGGGCAAATCAGCCCCAGCATTTT.

The rearrangement joins TRBV6-6 to TRBJ2-7, with D possibly being TRBD2 (5 bases). V was pared by 6 bases and J by 7 bases, with 25 bases between. CDR1 is MNHNY and CDR2 is SVGAGI in the germline V gene (reference sequence). The CDR3 consists of 16 residues. The CDR3 here is CASSRLKTFGGWEQYF. The CDR3 DNA reads as TGTGCCAGCAGCCGCCTCAAAACCTTCGGAGGTTGGGAGCAGTACTTC.

This clone appeared once. This chain joins TRBV14 and TRBJ2-7; D remains unclear. The germline V and J ends were trimmed by 1 base and 7 bases, with 5 bases remaining between them. This CDR3 has 11 residues. Germline CDR1 and CDR2: SGHDN and FVKESK. Here the CDR3 reads CASSQGLEQYF. The CDR3 bases are TGTGCCAGCAGCCAAGGACTTGAGCAGTACTTC.

The chain is built from TRBV7-6 and TRBJ2-3; possible D gene TRBD2, 6 bases. The germline gives CDR1 SGHVS, CDR2 FNYEAQ. CDR3 length equals 17 residues. With 3 bases removed from V and 1 base from J, the gap between germline ends came to 17 bases. This CDR3 reads CASSLGPGGGGTDTQYF. The CDR3 coding sequence is TGTGCCAGCAGCTTGGGCCCCGGCGGAGGGGGCACAGATACGCAGTATTTT.

The V call is TRBV6-5, the J call TRBJ2-1; D is possibly TRBD1 (6 bases). V was trimmed by 4 bases and J by 8 bases, leaving 18 bases between them. The V gene's germline CDR1 is MNHEY and CDR2 SVGAGI. The CDR3 contains 15 residues. DNA for the CDR3: TGTGCCAGCAGTTCTAATTGGGGCAGGGGCGATGAGCAGTTCTTC. Protein: CASSSNWGRGDEQFF.

The chain joins TRBV4-3 to TRBJ2-4, with 9 bases that match TRBD2. Trimming at V came to 0 bases and at J to 2 bases, leaving 8 bases not matched to a gene. The CDR3 runs to 18 residues. Germline V lookup: CDR1 LGHNA, CDR2 YSLEER. CDR3 sequence: CASSQDFASGISKNIQYF. CDR3 in DNA: TGCGCCAGCAGCCAAGATTTTGCTAGCGGGATATCCAAAAACATTCAGTACTTC.

This clone showed up just a few times. The chain employs TRBV9 and TRBJ2-1; a weak D match, TRBD1 (6 bases). Trimming pared 4 bases from V and 0 bases from J, leaving 11 bases between. The CDR3 is 15 amino acids. The germline gives CDR1 SGDLS, CDR2 YYNGEE. CDR3: CASSPQGNSYNEQFF. CDR3 DNA: TGTGCCAGCAGCCCTCAGGGGAACTCCTACAATGAGCAGTTCTTC. Drawing the rest from reference TRBV9 and TRBJ2-1, the complete variable domain is DSGVTQTPKHLITATGQRVTLRCSPRSGDLSVYWYQQSLDQGLQFLIQYYNGEERAKGNILERFSAQQFPDLHSELNLSSLELGDSALYFCASSPQGNSYNEQFFGPGTRLTVL.

The V call is TRBV7-9, the J call TRBJ1-1; 7 bases line up with TRBD1. CDR3 length: 15 amino acids. From germline, CDR1 is SEHNR and CDR2 FQNEAQ (reference sequence). V was pared by 5 bases and J by 0 bases, with 6 bases of the junction left unmatched. CDR3 sequence: CASSPMTGLNTEAFF. The CDR3 coding sequence is TGTGCCAGCAGCCCAATGACAGGGCTGAACACTGAAGCTTTCTTT.

The V and J genes are TRBV29-1 and TRBJ2-3; 9 bases fit TRBD2. V lost 0 bases and J lost 3; bases outside the gene matches: 10. The CDR3 extends over 17 amino acids. CDR1 and CDR2 (germline): SQVTM, ANQGSEA. This CDR3 reads CSVEDRLAGKGTDTQYF. As DNA, the CDR3 is TGCAGCGTTGAAGATAGGCTAGCGGGAAAGGGGACAGATACGCAGTATTTT.

This chain connects TRBV7-6 to TRBJ2-1, with 7 nucleotides matching TRBD2. This CDR3 has 18 amino acids. Germline V gene sequence: CDR1 SGHVS, CDR2 FNYEAQ. The junction had 19 bases not matched to a gene; V was cut back by 5 bases and J by 6 bases. As DNA, the CDR3 is TGTGCCAGCAGCCTTCGCGTCGTAAGCGGGGAGTGGGTCAATGAGCAGTTCTTC. Its translation: CASSLRVVSGEWVNEQFF.

The gene calls are TRBV4-3 and TRBJ1-1, with a weak D call TRBD1 (6 bases). Germline lookup yields CDR1 LGHNA and CDR2 YSLEER. This CDR3 spans 19 amino acids. V lost 5 bases, J lost 8 bases, and 33 bases lay in between. As DNA, the CDR3 is TGCGCCAGCAGCGGGGACATCCGATCCATCGGGTCTAGCAGTTTCGAAGCTTTCTTT. Protein product: CASSGDIRSIGSSSFEAFF.

Concerning this clone itself: Its ends do not fully match the called genes, so a read error is possible. The V gene is TRBV6-5, the J gene TRBJ1-5; TRBD1 agrees at 9 bases. CDR1 MNHEY and CDR2 SVGAGI come from the germline V gene. The length of the CDR3 is 14 residues. CDR3 in amino acids: CAGRDRAGNQPQHF. CDR3 nucleotides: TGTGCCGGCAGGGACAGGGCAGGCAATCAGCCCCAGCATTTT.

The V call is TRBV7-9, the J call TRBJ2-7; D possibly corresponds to TRBD1 (6 bases). Germline V gives CDR1 SEHNR, CDR2 FQNEAQ (reference sequence). The CDR3 runs to 13 residues. Trimming took 4 bases from V and 2 from J, leaving 9 bases between them. CDR3 sequence (DNA): TGTGCCAGCAGCTCAACAGGGCCCTACGAGCAGTACTTC. It codes for CASSSTGPYEQYF.